A single sample gave rise to the 26 T cell receptor beta chains below, sequenced in a study of blood T cell repertoires in COVID-19 (dated by TCRdb to the early 2020s). Preparation of the library involved the immunoSEQ multiplex PCR assay. TCRdb mirrors the immuneACCESS table, restricted to in-frame sequences. Some clones are absent from its copies; in checked studies, under half trace to an unresolved V gene, and the reason for the others is unknown. In all, the sample holds fewer than 250,000 clones, and about 82% of those were seen once. The ten largest clones take up approximately 6.2% of the sample. The sequenced sample consisted of peripheral blood. The receptor source for this set is a woman older than 75 with COVID-19, enrolled during active disease.

V usage is TRBV4-3 and J usage is TRBJ2-1; 9 nucleotides agree with TRBD1. Germline CDR1 is LGHNA and CDR2 is YSLEER. V lost 1 base, J lost 10 bases, and 8 bases stayed unmatched. This CDR3 has 15 amino acids. The CDR3 nucleotides read TGCGCCAGCAGCCAAGCCGGGACAGGGACGTCAGAGCAGTTCTTC. This gives the protein CASSQAGTGTSEQFF.

The V gene is TRBV27, the J gene TRBJ2-6; 13 nucleotides agree with TRBD2. Germline V gene data show CDR1 as MNHEY and CDR2 as SMNVEV (reference sequence). The CDR3 is made up of 17 amino acids. V gave up 5 bases and J gave up 0 bases; unmatched junction bases: 1. The CDR3 nucleotides are TGTGCCAGCAGTAGACTAGCGGGGGGCTCTGGGGCCAACGTCCTGACTTTC. Translating it yields CASSRLAGGSGANVLTF.

The chain uses TRBV19 and TRBJ1-2; D gene unclear. Germline lookup yields CDR1 LNHDA and CDR2 SQIVND (reference sequence). This CDR3 has 14 residues. The ends were cut back, 4 bases at V and 2 bases at J, with 11 bases in the middle. The CDR3 protein is CASSSGTRNYGYTF. CDR3 DNA sequence: TGTGCCAGTAGTAGTGGCACCCGAAACTATGGCTACACCTTC.

This rearrangement joins TRBV7-2 to TRBJ2-7; 14 bases are a match to TRBD2. Germline lookup yields CDR1 SGHTA and CDR2 FQGNSA. The CDR3 runs to 16 residues. J was trimmed by 0 bases and V by 5 bases; bases with no gene match: 3. The CDR3 spells CASSRGLAGGSYEQYV. Here the CDR3 DNA reads TGTGCCAGCAGCCGTGGACTAGCGGGGGGCTCCTACGAGCAGTACGTC.

The chain uses TRBV10-3 and TRBJ1-2; 7 nucleotides line up with TRBD1. The CDR3 spans 13 residues. Germline CDR1 is ENHRY and CDR2 is SYGVKD. The ends lost 3 bases at V and 6 bases at J; junction bases unmatched: 4. The CDR3 nucleotides read TGTGCCATCAGTGACCAACAGGGGAATGGCTACACCTTC. This gives the protein CAISDQQGNGYTF.

The chain carries TRBV7-2 and TRBJ1-6, with D uncertain. The CDR3 consists of 14 residues. The V gene lost 5 bases and the J gene lost 7 bases, with 12 bases spanning the gap. CDR1 and CDR2 (germline): SGHTA, FQGNSA. In DNA form, the CDR3 reads TGTGCCAGCAGCGGCCGGGAACAAAATTCACCCCTCCACTTT. This encodes CASSGREQNSPLHF.

The chain recombines TRBV10-3 with TRBJ2-1; 12 nucleotides line up with TRBD2. J gave up 5 bases and V 7 bases, and 3 bases lay outside the gene matches. Germline V gene lookup returns CDR1 ENHRY and CDR2 SYGVKD. CDR3 size: 14 residues. DNA for the CDR3: TGTGCCATCAAATCTAGCGGGGGGGACAATGAGCAGTTCTTC. Translating gives CAIKSSGGDNEQFF.

The genes are TRBV3-1 (or the pseudogene TRBV3-2) and TRBJ1-2; possible D gene TRBD1, 5 bases. The CDR3 runs to 13 residues. Trimming took off 0 bases at V and 8 bases at J, with 10 bases between the two ends. Germline CDR1 reads LGHDT; CDR2 reads YNNKEL (reference sequence). The CDR3 coding sequence is TGTGCCAGCAGCCAAGAGACAGTCGGCGGCTACACCTTC. The encoded protein is CASSQETVGGYTF.

This rearrangement joins TRBV13 to TRBJ1-6; 8 bases match TRBD1. Trimming removed 3 bases from V and 7 bases from J; junction bases left unmatched: 2. Germline V gives CDR1 PRHDT, CDR2 FYEKMQ (reference sequence). CDR3 length equals 14 residues. In DNA form, the CDR3 reads TGTGCCAGCAGCTTTGACAGGGGAAATTCACCCCTCCACTTT. This translates into CASSFDRGNSPLHF. Combining the CDR3 with reference TRBV13 and TRBJ1-6 gives the whole variable domain AAGVIQSPRHLIKEKRETATLKCYPIPRHDTVYWYQQGPGQDPQFLISFYEKMQSDKGSIPDRFSAQQFSDYHSELNMSSLELGDSALYFCASSFDRGNSPLHFGNGTRLTVT.

This chain uses TRBV6-1 with TRBJ1-2; D gene unclear. Trimming took off 0 bases at V and 3 bases at J, with 8 bases between the two ends. This CDR3 is built from 14 residues. Germline-derived CDR1 and CDR2 are MNHNS and SASEGT. The CDR3 coding sequence is TGTGCCAGCAGTGAAGCGCCGGACTACTATGGCTACACCTTC. Translating it yields CASSEAPDYYGYTF.

The table lists this clone with a count of one. The chain couples TRBV14 to TRBJ2-1; unclear D gene. Germline CDR1 and CDR2: SGHDN and FVKESK. There are 14 residues in the CDR3. Trimming stripped 4 bases from V and 4 bases from J, with 11 bases between. CDR3 region: CASSPPPDYNEQFF. The DNA of the CDR3 is TGTGCCAGCAGCCCCCCCCCAGATTACAATGAGCAGTTCTTC.

The CDR3 nucleotides read TGTGCCAGCACCCGGGACTTCGCCTCTGGAAACACCATATATTTT. Amino acid sequence: CASTRDFASGNTIYF. This sequence joins TRBV6-6 and TRBJ1-3; D perhaps matches TRBD1 (5 bases). The V gene's germline CDR1 is MNHNY and CDR2 SVGAGI (reference sequence). The V and J ends lost 7 bases and 0 bases respectively, with 13 bases between them. The CDR3 has 15 amino acids.

This clone was found a few times. The genes are TRBV28 and TRBJ1-1; tentative D call: TRBD1 (6 bases). With 6 bases removed from V and 2 bases from J, the gap between germline ends came to 13 bases. This CDR3 spans 14 amino acids. Looked up from germline, CDR1 is MDHEN and CDR2 is SYDVKM. For the CDR3, the DNA is TGTGCCAGCAGCCTGGGGGCAGGCAACACTGAAGCTTTCTTT. Its translation: CASSLGAGNTEAFF. Combining the CDR3 with reference TRBV28 and TRBJ1-1 gives the whole variable domain DVKVTQSSRYLVKRTGEKVFLECVQDMDHENMFWYRQDPGLGLRLIYFSYDVKMKEKGDIPEGYSVSREKKERFSLILESASTNQTSMYLCASSLGAGNTEAFFGQGTRLTVV.

This clone was counted once. This sequence joins TRBV5-4 and TRBJ2-3; 8 bases line up with TRBD2. Germline V gene lookup returns CDR1 SGHNT and CDR2 YYREEE (reference sequence). The V gene end was trimmed by 5 bases and the J gene end by 6 bases; junction bases not matched to a gene: 11. The CDR3 totals 15 residues. The CDR3 DNA sequence: TGTGCCAGCAGGCAACGGGGGGGCTCCTCGGATACGCAGTATTTT. Translation: CASRQRGGSSDTQYF.

The chain couples TRBV6-5 to TRBJ2-5, with TRBD2 as a possible D gene (5 bases). The CDR3 is 13 amino acids. Trimming stripped 6 bases from V and 3 bases from J, with 11 bases between. In germline, CDR1 is MNHEY, CDR2 SVGAGI. The CDR3 sequence: CASSHGREETQYF. CDR3 in DNA: TGTGCCAGCAGCCACGGGCGGGAAGAGACCCAGTACTTC.

This rearrangement joins TRBV11-3 to TRBJ2-2, with 7 bases that match TRBD1. CDR3 length: 13 residues. The V and J ends lost 3 bases and 10 bases, in that order; junction bases with no gene match: 5. CDR1 and CDR2 from the germline V gene are SGHNT and YENEEA. Written as DNA, the CDR3 is TGTGCCAGCAGCTTTACAGGGGCCGTGGAGCTGTTTTTT. It is translated as CASSFTGAVELFF.

The chain joins TRBV4-2 to TRBJ2-7; 10 positions match TRBD2. V lost 0 bases and J lost 5; bases outside the gene matches: 10. This CDR3 is 17 amino acids long. Per the germline V gene, CDR1 is LGHNA and CDR2 is YNFKEQ. The CDR3 loop reads CASSQEGSGGALNEQYF. The CDR3 DNA reads as TGTGCCAGCAGCCAAGAAGGGAGCGGGGGGGCTTTGAACGAGCAGTACTTC.

In its sample, this clone was seen a few times. The same CDR3 can be traced to other DNA sequences in this sample. The rearrangement links TRBV7-2 to TRBJ1-2; D unclear. The CDR3 consists of 14 residues. The germline V gene encodes CDR1 SGHTA and CDR2 FQGNSA. V lost 1 base to trimming and J lost 2 bases, with 8 bases between them. The CDR3 protein is CASSLGPGNYGYTF. The CDR3 DNA reads as TGTGCCAGCAGCTTAGGGCCGGGGAACTATGGCTACACCTTC.

Only one count was recorded for this clone. The CDR3 DNA reads TGTGCCAGCAGCTTCTTAGGGGCCAACGTCCTGACTTTC. Its protein is CASSFLGANVLTF. This chain joins TRBV7-9 and TRBJ2-6; D uncertain. V was trimmed by 3 bases and J by 4 bases, leaving 4 bases between them. The CDR3 contains 13 residues. Per the germline V gene, CDR1 is SEHNR and CDR2 is FQNEAQ (reference sequence).

The rearrangement links TRBV7-2 to TRBJ1-4; the D gene is possibly TRBD1 (6 bases). Germline V gene data show CDR1 as SGHTA and CDR2 as FQGNSA. V lost 1 base and J lost 7, with 13 bases in between. This CDR3 has 15 residues. The CDR3, as DNA: TGTGCCAGCAGCTTAGTAGGGGGGGGAGGTGAAAAACTGTTTTTT. Translating gives CASSLVGGGGEKLFF.

This clone has a handful of counts. The chain employs TRBV2 and TRBJ2-6, with 8 bases lining up with TRBD2. The V segment lost 7 bases and the J segment 0 bases; nucleotides outside the gene matches: 2. This CDR3 is built from 15 residues. Germline assignment: CDR1 SNHLY and CDR2 FYNNEI. This chain's CDR3 is CASNRGGSGANVLTF. The CDR3 nucleotides read TGTGCCAGCAATCGGGGGGGCTCTGGGGCCAACGTCCTGACTTTC.

Concerning this clone: Other DNA sequences in the sample encode the same CDR3. The rearrangement uses TRBV24-1 and TRBJ1-3; no clear D. This CDR3 is built from 15 residues. Germline V gene lookup returns CDR1 KGHDR and CDR2 SFDVKD. Trimming left V 3 bases short and J 2 bases short, with 10 bases between. For the CDR3, the DNA is TGTGCCACCAGTGATCCCCGCACTGCTGGAAACACCATATATTTT. Protein: CATSDPRTAGNTIYF.

The V gene is TRBV19, the J gene TRBJ2-2; 7 nucleotides line up with TRBD1. J was trimmed by 0 bases and V by 7 bases; bases with no gene match: 8. The CDR3 is 16 amino acids. CDR1 and CDR2 (germline): LNHDA, SQIVND (reference sequence). Written as DNA, the CDR3 is TGTGCCAGTACCCGACAGGGCTCCGCGAACACCGGGGAGCTGTTTTTT. Translating it yields CASTRQGSANTGELFF.

CDR3 loop: CAIGTSYEQYF. The CDR3 DNA reads TGTGCCATCGGGACTTCCTACGAGCAGTACTTC. The chain uses TRBV25-1 and TRBJ2-7, with a weak D call TRBD2 (6 bases). From germline, CDR1 is MGHDK and CDR2 SYGVNS. This CDR3 is built from 11 residues. The germline V and J ends were trimmed by 10 bases and 1 base, with 8 bases remaining between them.

The table lists this clone with a few counts. V is TRBV6-4 and J is TRBJ2-6; 9 bases fit TRBD1. Losses at the gene ends were 5 bases for V and 1 base for J; bases not matched to a gene: 3. This CDR3 is 16 amino acids long. Germline lookup yields CDR1 MRHNA and CDR2 SNTAGT. The CDR3 here is CASSRDRASGANVLTF. The CDR3 region has the DNA TGTGCCAGCAGTCGGGACAGGGCATCTGGGGCCAACGTCCTGACTTTC.

The J gene is TRBJ2-2, the V gene TRBV5-1, with D possibly matching TRBD2 (6 bases). CDR1 and CDR2 (germline): SGHRS, YFSETQ. The CDR3 sequence is 17 residues long. Trimming removed 0 bases from V and 1 base from J, with 13 bases in between. The CDR3: CASSLAIGRGNTGELFF. The DNA for the CDR3 is TGCGCCAGCAGCTTGGCCATTGGGCGGGGGAACACCGGGGAGCTGTTTTTT.